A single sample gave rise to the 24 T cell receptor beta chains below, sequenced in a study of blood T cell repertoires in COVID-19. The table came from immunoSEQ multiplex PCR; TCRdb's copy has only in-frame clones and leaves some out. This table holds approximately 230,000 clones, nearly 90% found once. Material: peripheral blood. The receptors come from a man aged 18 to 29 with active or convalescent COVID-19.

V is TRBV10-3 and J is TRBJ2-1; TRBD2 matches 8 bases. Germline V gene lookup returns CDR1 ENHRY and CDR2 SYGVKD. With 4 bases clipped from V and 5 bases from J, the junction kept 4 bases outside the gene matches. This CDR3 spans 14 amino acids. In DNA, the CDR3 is TGTGCCATCAGTGTAAATAGCGGGGACAATGAGCAGTTCTTC. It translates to CAISVNSGDNEQFF.

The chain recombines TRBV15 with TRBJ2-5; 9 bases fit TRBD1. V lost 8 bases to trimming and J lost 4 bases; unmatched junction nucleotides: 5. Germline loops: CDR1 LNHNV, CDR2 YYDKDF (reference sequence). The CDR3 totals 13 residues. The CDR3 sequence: CATRTGAVETQYF. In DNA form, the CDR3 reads TGTGCCACCCGGACAGGGGCCGTAGAGACCCAGTACTTC.

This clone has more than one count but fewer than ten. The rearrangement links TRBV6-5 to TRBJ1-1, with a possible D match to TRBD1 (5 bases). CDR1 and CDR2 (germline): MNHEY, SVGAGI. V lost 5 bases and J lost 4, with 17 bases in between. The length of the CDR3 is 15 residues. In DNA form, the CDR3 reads TGTGCCAGCAGTCTACGACAGAACGTGGGCACTGAAGCTTTCTTT. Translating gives CASSLRQNVGTEAFF.

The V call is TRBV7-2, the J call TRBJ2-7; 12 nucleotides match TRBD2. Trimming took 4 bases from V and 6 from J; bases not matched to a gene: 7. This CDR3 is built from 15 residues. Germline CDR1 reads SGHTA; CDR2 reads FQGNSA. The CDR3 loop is CASSYWTSGKSEQYF. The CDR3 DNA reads TGTGCCAGCAGCTATTGGACTAGCGGGAAGTCCGAGCAGTACTTC. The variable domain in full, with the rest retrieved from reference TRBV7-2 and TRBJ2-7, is GAGVSQSPSNKVTEKGKDVELRCDPISGHTALYWYRQSLGQGLEFLIYFQGNSAPDKSGLPSDRFSAERTGGSVSTLTIQRTQQEDSAVYLCASSYWTSGKSEQYFGPGTRLTVT.

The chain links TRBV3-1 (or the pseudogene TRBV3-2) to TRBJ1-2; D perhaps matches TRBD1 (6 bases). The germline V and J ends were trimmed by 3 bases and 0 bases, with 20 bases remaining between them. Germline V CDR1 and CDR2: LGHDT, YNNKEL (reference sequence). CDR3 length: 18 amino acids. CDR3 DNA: TGTGCCAGCAGCCATGTTCTGGACAGCGATACAGCTAACTATGGCTACACCTTC. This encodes CASSHVLDSDTANYGYTF.

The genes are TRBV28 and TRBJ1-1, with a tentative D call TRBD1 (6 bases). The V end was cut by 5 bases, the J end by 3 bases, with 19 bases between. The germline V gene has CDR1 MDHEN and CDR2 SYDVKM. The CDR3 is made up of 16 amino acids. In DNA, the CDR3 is TGTGCCAGCAGTCCAAGACAGGCCAGGAGGCACACTGAAGCTTTCTTT. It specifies CASSPRQARRHTEAFF.

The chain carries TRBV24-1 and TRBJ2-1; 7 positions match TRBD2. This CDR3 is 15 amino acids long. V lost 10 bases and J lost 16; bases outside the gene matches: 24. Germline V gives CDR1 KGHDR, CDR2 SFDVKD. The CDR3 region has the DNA TGTGCCACAGCTTCGGGGTCGGACCGGACTAGTCCCGATTTCTTC. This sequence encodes CATASGSDRTSPDFF.

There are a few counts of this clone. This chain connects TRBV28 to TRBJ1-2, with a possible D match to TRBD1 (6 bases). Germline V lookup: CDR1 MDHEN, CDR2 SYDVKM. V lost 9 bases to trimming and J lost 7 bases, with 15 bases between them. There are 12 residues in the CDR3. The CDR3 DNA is TGTGCCAGTTTAACAGGGCTGGCTGGCTACACCTTC. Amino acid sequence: CASLTGLAGYTF.

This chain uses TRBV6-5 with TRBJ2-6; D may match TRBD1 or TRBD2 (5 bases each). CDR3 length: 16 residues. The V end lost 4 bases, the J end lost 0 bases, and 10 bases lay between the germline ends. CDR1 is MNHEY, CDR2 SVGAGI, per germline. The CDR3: CASSFSGSSGANVLTF. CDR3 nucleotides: TGTGCCAGCAGTTTCTCAGGGAGCTCTGGGGCCAACGTCCTGACTTTC.

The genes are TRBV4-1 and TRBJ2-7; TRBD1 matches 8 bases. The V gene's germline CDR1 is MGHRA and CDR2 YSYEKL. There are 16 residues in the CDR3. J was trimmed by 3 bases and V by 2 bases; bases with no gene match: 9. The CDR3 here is CASSQPDRANYYEQYF. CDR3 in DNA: TGCGCCAGCAGCCAACCGGACAGGGCGAATTACTACGAGCAGTACTTC.

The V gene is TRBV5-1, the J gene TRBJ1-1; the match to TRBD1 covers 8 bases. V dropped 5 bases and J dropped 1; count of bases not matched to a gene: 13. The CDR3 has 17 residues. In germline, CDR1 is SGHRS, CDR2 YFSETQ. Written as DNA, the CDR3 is TGCGCCAGCAGGTCACAGGGGGTGGGTGCGGCGAACACTGAAGCTTTCTTT. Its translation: CASRSQGVGAANTEAFF.

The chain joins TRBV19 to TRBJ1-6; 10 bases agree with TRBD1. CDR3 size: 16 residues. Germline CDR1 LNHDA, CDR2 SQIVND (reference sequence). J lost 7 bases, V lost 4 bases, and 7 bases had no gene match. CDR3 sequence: CASSTYGTGVNSPLHF. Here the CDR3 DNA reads TGTGCCAGTAGTACCTATGGGACAGGGGTAAATTCACCCCTCCACTTT. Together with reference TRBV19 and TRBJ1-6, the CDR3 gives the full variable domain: DGGITQSPKYLFRKEGQNVTLSCEQNLNHDAMYWYRQDPGQGLRLIYYSQIVNDFQKGDIAEGYSVSREKKESFPLTVTSAQKNPTAFYLCASSTYGTGVNSPLHFGNGTRLTVT.

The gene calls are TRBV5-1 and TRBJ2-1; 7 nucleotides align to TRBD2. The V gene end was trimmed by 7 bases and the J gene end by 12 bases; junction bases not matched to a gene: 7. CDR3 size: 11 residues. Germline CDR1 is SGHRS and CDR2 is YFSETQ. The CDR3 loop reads CASGRDSRQFF. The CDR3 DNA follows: TGCGCCAGCGGGAGGGACTCGCGGCAGTTCTTC.

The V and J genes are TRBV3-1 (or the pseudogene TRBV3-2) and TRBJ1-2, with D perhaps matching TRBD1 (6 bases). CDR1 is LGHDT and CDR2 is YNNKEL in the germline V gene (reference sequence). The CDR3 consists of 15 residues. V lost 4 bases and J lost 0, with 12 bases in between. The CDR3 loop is CASSLQGPPNYGYTF. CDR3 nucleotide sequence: TGTGCCAGCAGCCTACAGGGCCCGCCTAACTATGGCTACACCTTC.

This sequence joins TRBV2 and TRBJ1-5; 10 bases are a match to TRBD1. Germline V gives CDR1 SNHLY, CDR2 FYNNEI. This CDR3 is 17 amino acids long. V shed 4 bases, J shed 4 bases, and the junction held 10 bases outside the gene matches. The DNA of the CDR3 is TGTGCCAGCAGTGTGCCCCGGGACAGGGGCTTTAATCAGCCCCAGCATTTT. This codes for CASSVPRDRGFNQPQHF.

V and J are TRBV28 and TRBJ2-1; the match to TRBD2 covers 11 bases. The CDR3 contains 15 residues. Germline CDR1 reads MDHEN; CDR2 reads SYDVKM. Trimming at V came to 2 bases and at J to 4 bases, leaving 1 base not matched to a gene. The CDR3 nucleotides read TGTGCCAGCAGTTTAAGACTAGCGGGATACAATGAGCAGTTCTTC. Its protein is CASSLRLAGYNEQFF.

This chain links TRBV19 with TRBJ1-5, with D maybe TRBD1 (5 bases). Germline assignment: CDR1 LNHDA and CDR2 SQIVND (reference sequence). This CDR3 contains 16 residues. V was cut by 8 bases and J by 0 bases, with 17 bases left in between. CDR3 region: CASSPRRQGSNQPQHF. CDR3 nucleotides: TGTGCCAGTTCTCCCCGGCGTCAGGGTAGCAATCAGCCCCAGCATTTT.

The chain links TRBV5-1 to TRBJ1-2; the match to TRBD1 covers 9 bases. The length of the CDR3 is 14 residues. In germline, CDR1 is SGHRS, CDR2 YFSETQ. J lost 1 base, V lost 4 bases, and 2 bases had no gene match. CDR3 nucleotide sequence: TGCGCCAGCAGCCGGACAGGGGTTAACTATGGCTACACCTTC. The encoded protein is CASSRTGVNYGYTF.

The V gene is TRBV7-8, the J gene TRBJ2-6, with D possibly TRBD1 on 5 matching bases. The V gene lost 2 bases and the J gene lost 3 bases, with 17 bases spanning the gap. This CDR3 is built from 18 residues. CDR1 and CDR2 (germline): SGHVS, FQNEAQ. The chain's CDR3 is CASSLSGAGWVGANVLTF. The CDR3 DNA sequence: TGTGCCAGCAGCTTATCAGGTGCAGGGTGGGTTGGGGCCAACGTCCTGACTTTC. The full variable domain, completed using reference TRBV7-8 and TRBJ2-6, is GAGVSQSPRYKVAKRGQDVALRCDPISGHVSLFWYQQALGQGPEFLTYFQNEAQLDKSGLPSDRFFAERPEGSVSTLKIQRTQQEDSAVYLCASSLSGAGWVGANVLTFGAGSRLTVL.

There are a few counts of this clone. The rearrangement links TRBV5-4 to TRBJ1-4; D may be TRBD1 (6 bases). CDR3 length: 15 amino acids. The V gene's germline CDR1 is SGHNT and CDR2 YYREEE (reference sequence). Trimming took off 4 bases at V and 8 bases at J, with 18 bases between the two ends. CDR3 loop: CASSVWQGSGEKLFF. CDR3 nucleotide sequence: TGTGCCAGCAGCGTTTGGCAGGGGAGTGGAGAAAAACTGTTTTTT.

CDR3 sequence: CAAAAPLNYGYTF. The CDR3 bases are TGTGCAGCGGCGGCGCCTTTAAACTATGGCTACACCTTC. This sequence joins TRBV6-5 and TRBJ1-2; no reliable D call. Germline CDR1 is MNHEY and CDR2 is SVGAGI. This CDR3 has 13 amino acids.

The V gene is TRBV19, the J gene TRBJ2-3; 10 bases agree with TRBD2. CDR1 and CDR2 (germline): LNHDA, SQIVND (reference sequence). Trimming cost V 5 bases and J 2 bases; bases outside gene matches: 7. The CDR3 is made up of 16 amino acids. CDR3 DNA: TGTGCCAGTAGTGCCCGACTAGCGGGCCTCACAGATACGCAGTATTTT. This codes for CASSARLAGLTDTQYF.

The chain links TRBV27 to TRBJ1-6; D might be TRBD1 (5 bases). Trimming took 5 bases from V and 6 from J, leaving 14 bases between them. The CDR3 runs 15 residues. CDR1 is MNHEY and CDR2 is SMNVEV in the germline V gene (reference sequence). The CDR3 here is CASSPPPTVNSPLHF. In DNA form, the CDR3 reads TGTGCCAGCAGTCCACCTCCGACAGTTAATTCACCCCTCCACTTT.

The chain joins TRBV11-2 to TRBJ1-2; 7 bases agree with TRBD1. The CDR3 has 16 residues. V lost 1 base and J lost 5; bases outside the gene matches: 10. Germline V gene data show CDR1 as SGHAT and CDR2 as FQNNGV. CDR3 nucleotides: TGTGCCAGCAGCTTAGTGGGCAGGGGGTTAGGTTATGGCTACACCTTC. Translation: CASSLVGRGLGYGYTF.